This is a list of T cell receptor beta chains from one sample in a study of Ad26.COV2.S vaccination and SARS-CoV-2 variants. Here immunoSEQ multiplex PCR was the method, and the copy in TCRdb shows in-frame clones only, minus some. Of 200,000 to 300,000 clones in the sample, approximately 88% were seen once. This sample comprised peripheral blood, obtained in a trial of Ad26.COV2.S vaccine versus placebo. The receptors derive from a person between 18 and 59 years old who received the Ad26.COV2.S COVID-19 vaccine or a placebo. Each CDR3 is given with its conserved first and last residue. A D gene is named only where the DNA matches it firmly. Clone sizes are given selectively: once, few, many, or a class where the clone is expanded.

CDR3: CATSDSVDRGPAAQSTDTQYF; DNA: TGTGCCACCAGTGATTCGGTGGACAGGGGGCCGGCGGCCCAAAGCACAGATACGCAGTATTTT; D: TRBD1; V: TRBV24-1; size: NA; J: TRBJ2-3
CDR3: CASSQDSRGTEAFF; DNA: TGTGCCAGCAGCCAAGATTCGCGTGGCACTGAAGCTTTCTTT; D: NA; V: TRBV4-2; size: NA; J: TRBJ1-1
CDR3: CAWRRTGDEAFF; DNA: TGTGCCTGGAGGCGTACAGGGGATGAAGCTTTCTTT; D: TRBD1; V: TRBV30; size: NA; J: TRBJ1-1
CDR3: CASSERPSGTEAFF; DNA: TGTGCCAGCAGTGAACGTCCCTCGGGCACTGAAGCTTTCTTT; D: NA; V: TRBV6-1; size: once; J: TRBJ1-1
CDR3: CASSLASGSGTDTQYF; DNA: TGCGCCAGCAGCTTGGCGAGCGGGAGCGGGACAGATACGCAGTATTTT; D: TRBD2; V: TRBV5-1; size: NA; J: TRBJ2-3
CDR3: CASNGLNEKLFF; DNA: TGTGCCAGTAACGGCCTTAATGAAAAACTGTTTTTT; D: NA; V: TRBV19; size: once; J: TRBJ1-4
CDR3: CASSKAGALSGTLGHNEQFF; DNA: TGTGCCAGCAGCAAGGCGGGGGCGCTTAGCGGGACTTTAGGTCACAATGAGCAGTTCTTC; D: NA; V: TRBV21-1; size: NA; J: TRBJ2-1
CDR3: CASSVGQGAYNEQFF; DNA: TGTGCCAGCAGCGTAGGACAGGGAGCCTACAATGAGCAGTTCTTC; D: TRBD1; V: TRBV9; size: NA; J: TRBJ2-1
CDR3: CASSDFGQFLGSPLHF; DNA: TGTGCCAGCAGTGACTTCGGGCAGTTCCTTGGTTCACCCCTCCACTTT; D: NA; V: TRBV2; size: NA; J: TRBJ1-6
CDR3: CASSIGRSSGNQPQHF; DNA: TGTGCCAGTAGTATTGGGCGGAGTAGCGGCAATCAGCCCCAGCATTTT; D: NA; V: TRBV19; size: NA; J: TRBJ1-5
CDR3: CASSDGQGSYEQYF; DNA: TGTGCCAGCAGCGACGGACAGGGCTCCTACGAGCAGTACTTC; D: TRBD1; V: TRBV5-6; size: NA; J: TRBJ2-7
CDR3: CASSPERTDNSPLHF; DNA: TGTGCCAGCTCACCAGAGAGGACAGATAATTCACCCCTCCACTTT; D: NA; V: TRBV18; size: few; J: TRBJ1-6
CDR3: CASSLMGGLNTGELFF; DNA: TGTGCCAGCAGCCTTATGGGGGGATTGAACACCGGGGAGCTGTTTTTT; D: NA; V: TRBV7-7; size: NA; J: TRBJ2-2
CDR3: CAWTERGDGYTF; DNA: TGTGCCTGGACCGAGAGGGGTGATGGCTACACCTTC; D: NA; V: TRBV30; size: NA; J: TRBJ1-2